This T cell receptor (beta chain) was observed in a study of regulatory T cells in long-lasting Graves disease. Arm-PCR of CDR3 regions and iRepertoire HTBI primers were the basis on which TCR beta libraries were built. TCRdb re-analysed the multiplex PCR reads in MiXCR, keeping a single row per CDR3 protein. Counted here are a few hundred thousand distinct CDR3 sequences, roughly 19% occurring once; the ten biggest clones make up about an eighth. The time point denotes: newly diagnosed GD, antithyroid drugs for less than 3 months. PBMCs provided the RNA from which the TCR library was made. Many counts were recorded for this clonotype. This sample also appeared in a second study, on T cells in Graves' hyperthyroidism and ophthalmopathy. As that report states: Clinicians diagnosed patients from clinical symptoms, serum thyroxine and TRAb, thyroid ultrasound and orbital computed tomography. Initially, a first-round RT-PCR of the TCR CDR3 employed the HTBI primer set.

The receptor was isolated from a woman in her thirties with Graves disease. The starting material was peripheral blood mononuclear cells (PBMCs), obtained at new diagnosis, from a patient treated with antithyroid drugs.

CDR3 protein: CATQTKRQALTYEQYF. CDR3 DNA sequence: TGTGCCACCCAAACCAAGAGACAGGCTTTAACCTACGAGCAGTACTTC. The chain employs TRBV24-1 and TRBJ2-7; TRBD1 might be the D (6 bases). The CDR3 runs 16 residues. V gave up 9 bases and J gave up 2 bases, with 22 bases separating them. Per germline, CDR1 KGHDR and CDR2 SFDVKD.